This paragraph covers one TCR beta chain sequence. The source of the sample is a study of blood T cell repertoires in COVID-19. Sequencing used immunoSEQ multiplex PCR; TCRdb keeps in-frame clones, though not all of them. The sample lists some 100,000 clones, roughly 81% occurring once. This CDR3 region has 15 residues. CDR1 is MNHNY, CDR2 SVGAGI, per germline (reference sequence). The V and J ends lost 6 bases and 1 base, in that order; junction bases with no gene match: 5. The specimen was peripheral blood. This sequence joins TRBV6-6 and TRBJ1-3, with 8 bases identical to TRBD1. This TCR was sampled from a human donor in a cohort sampled during active COVID-19. The CDR3 protein is CASSRGRSSGNTIYF. DNA for the CDR3: TGTGCCAGCAGCAGGGGGCGCTCTTCTGGAAACACCATATATTTT.